These 27 T cell receptor beta chains share one sample of origin, sequenced in a study of blood T cell repertoires in COVID-19. TCRdb's copy holds only in-frame clones and misses some; the assay was immunoSEQ multiplex PCR. This sample has some 83,000 clones, with 85% to 90% found just once. The sequenced sample consisted of peripheral blood. Source of these receptors: a man older than 75 with active or convalescent COVID-19.

The chain employs TRBV3-1 (or the pseudogene TRBV3-2) and TRBJ1-1, with D uncertain. The V gene lost 3 bases and the J gene lost 5 bases, with 16 bases spanning the gap. Germline CDR1 reads LGHDT; CDR2 reads YNNKEL (reference sequence). This CDR3 spans 15 amino acids. The CDR3 protein is CASSHRTGAGTEAFF. For the CDR3, the DNA is TGTGCCAGCAGCCACAGGACGGGAGCCGGTACTGAAGCTTTCTTT.

J is TRBJ2-5 and V is TRBV5-1; a possible D gene is TRBD2 (6 bases). CDR3 length equals 15 residues. The V gene's germline CDR1 is SGHRS and CDR2 YFSETQ. Trimming removed 4 bases at V and 2 bases at J, with 15 bases between. The CDR3 bases are TGCGCCAGCAGCCCGGCACTTGGGGGGCAAGAGACCCAGTACTTC. Its translation: CASSPALGGQETQYF. The variable domain in full, completed from reference TRBV5-1 and TRBJ2-5, reads KAGVTQTPRYLIKTRGQQVTLSCSPISGHRSVSWYQQTPGQGLQFLFEYFSETQRNKGNFPGRFSGRQFSNSRSEMNVSTLELGDSALYLCASSPALGGQETQYFGPGTRLLVL.

CDR3 in amino acids: CAFREFNTEAFF. For the CDR3, the DNA is TGTGCCTTTCGTGAGTTCAACACTGAAGCTTTCTTT. The chain joins TRBV30 to TRBJ1-1; D remains ambiguous. The ends were cut back, 7 bases at V and 2 bases at J, with 11 bases in the middle. Looked up from germline, CDR1 is GTSNPN and CDR2 is SVGIG (reference sequence). CDR3 length: 12 residues.

V and J are TRBV7-2 and TRBJ1-5, with no clear D. The length of the CDR3 is 13 residues. Trimming shortened V by 5 bases and J by 2 bases, and 7 bases separated the two germline ends. The germline V gene encodes CDR1 SGHTA and CDR2 FQGNSA. CDR3 nucleotides: TGTGCCAGCAGCGCGGTCGGCAATCAGCCCCAGCATTTT. As protein: CASSAVGNQPQHF.

This clone was counted once. The rearrangement links TRBV3-1 (or the pseudogene TRBV3-2) to TRBJ2-5; TRBD1 is a possible D gene (5 bases). Germline CDR1 is LGHDT and CDR2 is YNNKEL (reference sequence). V was cut by 4 bases and J by 4 bases, with 19 bases left in between. This CDR3 has 16 amino acids. The CDR3 loop reads CASSPSDFRVGETQYF. DNA for the CDR3: TGTGCCAGCAGCCCCAGCGACTTCAGGGTAGGAGAGACCCAGTACTTC.

The chain links TRBV7-8 to TRBJ1-4; D possibly corresponds to TRBD1 (6 bases). The germline V gene encodes CDR1 SGHVS and CDR2 FQNEAQ. Trimming took off 5 bases at V and 2 bases at J, with 12 bases between the two ends. This CDR3 has 15 amino acids. DNA of the CDR3: TGTGCCAGCAGCCCAGGGGTGGCGACTAATGAAAAACTGTTTTTT. This gives the protein CASSPGVATNEKLFF.

The rearrangement joins TRBV6-6 to TRBJ1-2, with a weak D call TRBD1 (6 bases). Germline CDR1 and CDR2: MNHNY and SVGAGI (reference sequence). The CDR3 contains 14 residues. V lost 6 bases, J lost 7 bases, and 18 bases lay in between. CDR3 residues: CASSPGQGSSGYTF. The CDR3 bases are TGTGCCAGCAGCCCCGGGCAGGGGAGTTCTGGCTACACCTTC.

The chain combines TRBV5-1 with TRBJ1-2; TRBD1 matches 7 bases. There are 13 residues in the CDR3. With 5 bases clipped from V and 4 bases from J, the junction kept 5 bases outside the gene matches. Per germline, CDR1 SGHRS and CDR2 YFSETQ. CDR3: CASREDRSYGYTF. As DNA, the CDR3 is TGCGCCAGCAGGGAGGACAGGAGCTATGGCTACACCTTC.

The chain combines TRBV10-3 with TRBJ2-3; 8 bases agree with TRBD2. The length of the CDR3 is 14 residues. Germline loops: CDR1 ENHRY, CDR2 SYGVKD. V lost 10 bases and J lost 0; bases outside the gene matches: 6. CDR3 nucleotides: TGTGCCACAAAAAGCGGGAGTAGCACAGATACGCAGTATTTT. It yields the protein CATKSGSSTDTQYF.

This chain uses TRBV25-1 with TRBJ1-6, with D unresolved. The germline CDR1 and CDR2 sequences are MGHDK and SYGVNS. This CDR3 spans 14 amino acids. V was cut by 1 base and J by 10 bases, with 11 bases left in between. CDR3 amino acids: CASSESPEQSPLHF. In DNA form, the CDR3 reads TGTGCCAGCAGTGAATCACCGGAGCAGTCACCCCTCCACTTT. Together with reference TRBV25-1 and TRBJ1-6, the CDR3 gives the full variable domain: EADIYQTPRYLVIGTGKKITLECSQTMGHDKMYWYQQDPGMELHLIHYSYGVNSTEKGDLSSESTVSRIRTEHFPLTLESARPSHTSQYLCASSESPEQSPLHFGNGTRLTVT.

The chain carries TRBV12-5 and TRBJ2-1; TRBD2 matches at 11 bases. The CDR3 is made up of 13 amino acids. Trimming took 5 bases from V and 8 from J; bases not matched to a gene: 2. Germline CDR1 is LGHNT and CDR2 is FRNRAP. CDR3 DNA: TGTGCTAGTGGTGGGACTAGCGGAGATGAGCAGTTCTTC. This translates into CASGGTSGDEQFF.

The V call is TRBV7-3, the J call TRBJ1-1; TRBD1 aligns across 9 bases. CDR3 length: 14 residues. With V trimmed by 5 bases and J by 0 bases, 1 base remained unmatched. CDR1 is SGHTA and CDR2 is FQGTGA in the germline V gene. CDR3 amino acids: CASSGTGLNTEAFF. The CDR3 nucleotides are TGTGCCAGCAGCGGGACAGGGTTGAACACTGAAGCTTTCTTT.

This clone showed up just once. This chain joins TRBV12-2 and TRBJ2-7; the tabulated D call, TRBD1, remains unverified against the DNA. TRBV12-2 is reported as a pseudogene. The CDR3 is 15 amino acids. Written as DNA, the CDR3 is TGTGCAAGTCGCTGCGGGGGACAGGGGACAAACGAGCAGTACGTC. Amino acids: CASRCGGQGTNEQYV.

This chain connects TRBV18 to TRBJ2-7, with D possibly being TRBD1 (6 bases). Germline assignment: CDR1 KGHSH and CDR2 LQKENI. V gave up 6 bases and J gave up 4 bases, with 16 bases separating them. CDR3 length: 14 residues. The CDR3 coding sequence is TGTGCCAGCTCTCAAGGGGGAGCCGATTACGAGCAGTACGTC. Protein: CASSQGGADYEQYV.

The chain couples TRBV24-1 to TRBJ1-3; 9 bases are shared with TRBD1. The CDR3 contains 15 residues. In germline, CDR1 is KGHDR, CDR2 SFDVKD. V lost 3 bases and J lost 3; bases outside the gene matches: 2. CDR3 residues: CATSDTGGLGNTIYF. CDR3 DNA sequence: TGTGCCACCAGTGATACAGGGGGCCTTGGAAACACCATATATTTT.

This chain joins TRBV11-2 and TRBJ2-1, with TRBD1 matching 9 bases. This CDR3 has 15 amino acids. The V and J ends lost 5 bases and 3 bases, in that order; junction bases with no gene match: 5. The germline gives CDR1 SGHAT, CDR2 FQNNGV. The CDR3: CASSADRGNYNEQFF. CDR3 DNA sequence: TGTGCCAGCAGCGCGGACAGGGGCAACTACAATGAGCAGTTCTTC.

This clone has only one observation. The chain carries TRBV10-1 and TRBJ1-3; TRBD1 aligns across 11 bases. Germline assignment: CDR1 WNHNN and CDR2 SYGVQD (reference sequence). J gave up 9 bases and V 8 bases, and 6 bases lay outside the gene matches. CDR3 length: 13 residues. The CDR3 DNA sequence: TGCGCCAGCGGGGACAGGGGGTCAGCCACCATATATTTT. It is translated as CASGDRGSATIYF.

V gene TRBV6-1 combines with J gene TRBJ1-6; 11 positions agree with TRBD1. The CDR3 contains 16 residues. Germline loops: CDR1 MNHNS, CDR2 SASEGT. V lost 2 bases and J lost 9; bases outside the gene matches: 6. DNA of the CDR3: TGTGCCAGCAGTGAAATGGACAGGGGGCTCAGTTCACCCCTCCACTTT. Amino acid sequence: CASSEMDRGLSSPLHF.

CDR3 sequence: CASSRDRGDDEQFF. The CDR3 DNA is TGTGCCAGCAGTCGGGACAGGGGCGACGATGAGCAGTTCTTC. The chain couples TRBV25-1 to TRBJ2-1, with 10 bases lining up with TRBD1. Germline V gene lookup returns CDR1 MGHDK and CDR2 SYGVNS. Losses at the gene ends were 5 bases for V and 8 bases for J; bases not matched to a gene: 6. The CDR3 loop spans 14 amino acids.

This chain joins TRBV11-3 and TRBJ1-1; no reliable D call. The V end was cut by 5 bases, the J end by 1 base, with 11 bases between. This CDR3 comprises 14 residues. In germline, CDR1 is SGHNT, CDR2 YENEEA. CDR3 bases: TGTGCCAGCAGCCGGACTGTTGAGAACACTGAAGCTTTCTTT. It is translated as CASSRTVENTEAFF. Using reference TRBV11-3 and TRBJ1-1 for the parts outside the CDR3, the full variable domain is EAGVVQSPRYKIIEKKQPVAFWCNPISGHNTLYWYLQNLGQGPELLIRYENEEAVDDSQLPKDRFSAERLKGVDSTLKIQPAELGDSAVYLCASSRTVENTEAFFGQGTRLTVV.

As regards this clone: The limits of the CDR3 on the DNA are not certain, so only TCRdb's listed CDR3 is given. The CDR3 sequence is CASSFEWAPGISGNTIYF. The rearrangement links TRBV12-1 to TRBJ1-3; TRBD1, the table's D call, lacks a check against the DNA. TRBV12-1 counts as a pseudogene. The CDR3 is 18 residues long, counting both termini.

The J gene is TRBJ2-7, the V gene TRBV21-1; the tabulated D call, TRBD1, remains unverified against the DNA. TRBV21-1 is shown as a pseudogene. This CDR3 is built from 15 residues. CDR3 coding DNA: TGTGCCAGCAGCAAAGAGGGGACAGGAACCTACGAGCAGTACGTC. Residues: CASSKEGTGTYEQYV.

The rearrangement links TRBV6-1 to TRBJ1-2; TRBD1 is a possible D gene (5 bases). The V gene lost 0 bases and the J gene lost 7 bases, with 9 bases spanning the gap. This CDR3 is 13 amino acids long. From germline, CDR1 is MNHNS and CDR2 SASEGT. The CDR3, as DNA: TGTGCCAGCAGTGAAGCATTCAGGGCTGGCTACACCTTC. Translated: CASSEAFRAGYTF.

This clone was counted between two and nine times. V is TRBV5-1 and J is TRBJ2-5; no firm D call. CDR3 length: 15 amino acids. The V gene lost 1 base and the J gene lost 4 bases, with 14 bases spanning the gap. Per the germline V gene, CDR1 is SGHRS and CDR2 is YFSETQ. In nucleotides, the CDR3 is TGCGCCAGCAGCTTGTCCCAGCCGGAGTCAGAGACCCAGTACTTC. Encoded protein: CASSLSQPESETQYF.

The V and J genes are TRBV5-1 and TRBJ1-1; TRBD1 is a possible D gene (6 bases). The germline V and J ends were trimmed by 2 bases and 11 bases, with 16 bases remaining between them. Germline loops: CDR1 SGHRS, CDR2 YFSETQ. The CDR3 contains 13 residues. The CDR3 coding sequence is TGCGCCAGCAGCTTAAACATACAGGGCGGCGCTTTCTTT. Translating it yields CASSLNIQGGAFF.

The chain employs TRBV5-1 and TRBJ2-1; D is undetermined. V dropped 0 bases and J dropped 0 bases, with 7 bases sitting between them. CDR1 and CDR2 (germline): SGHRS, YFSETQ. CDR3 length equals 15 residues. The CDR3 loop is CASSLVRSSYNEQFF. The CDR3 DNA is TGCGCCAGCAGCTTGGTGAGGAGCTCCTACAATGAGCAGTTCTTC.

This clone appeared a few times. Other nucleotide sequences in the sample specify the same CDR3. The chain has TRBV6-1 and TRBJ1-6; D unclear. From germline, CDR1 is MNHNS and CDR2 SASEGT. V was pared by 3 bases and J by 6 bases, with 9 bases between. The CDR3 sequence is 14 residues long. The CDR3 is CASSDGTANSPLHF. The CDR3 region has the DNA TGTGCCAGCAGTGATGGTACAGCTAATTCACCCCTCCACTTT.